This TCR beta chain was documented in a study of PD-L1 blockade in urothelial cancer. Study as a whole: Treatment start was followed by blood analysis at 3 weeks (second dose) and again at 6 weeks. Each blood sample yielded a median of approximately 140,000 T cells.

Notes on the study in general: A below-median TCR clonality in blood before treatment predicted better survival.

Measured with immunoSEQ multiplex PCR; TCRdb has only the in-frame clones, and not every one. Altogether about 90,000 clones are present, roughly nine tenths being singletons, with the ten largest covering 7.5% to 10%. As regards this clone: Its antigen remains unknown.

Sequencing was performed on PBMCs, taken around atezolizumab (anti-PD-L1) treatment. The clonotype originates from a man aged 60 to 69 with urothelial cancer.

CDR3: CASSLGPPFTGANVLTF. The DNA of the CDR3 is TGTGCCAGCAGCTTGGGGCCTCCCTTCACTGGGGCCAACGTCCTGACTTTC. The chain uses TRBV5-6 and TRBJ2-6; D not certain. The CDR3 loop spans 17 amino acids. Germline V gene lookup returns CDR1 SGHDT and CDR2 YYEEEE. Trimming pared 0 bases from V and 2 bases from J, leaving 12 bases between.